This is a list of T cell receptor beta chains from one sample in a study of CD8 T cells in Susac syndrome. Using its own MiXCR run on the immunoSEQ multiplex PCR reads, TCRdb lists one record per CDR3 protein. The sample carries around 200,000 distinct CDR3 sequences, 85% to 95% recorded once. The sequencing input was CD4+ T cells from PBMCs. The receptors were gathered from a human donor in good health. CDR3s include the opening cysteine and the closing phenylalanine or tryptophan. Fields, in order: V gene, D gene, clone size, J gene, CDR3 protein, CDR3 DNA. A D gene is named only where the DNA matches it firmly. Size is omitted from some rows. Given values are once, few, many or a class for expanded clones.

TRBV3-1	.	.	TRBJ2-1	CASSQIRGEQFF	TGTGCCAGCAGCCAAATACGTGGTGAGCAGTTCTTC
TRBV30	TRBD1	.	TRBJ1-1	CAWDRVGEAFF	TGTGCCTGGGACAGGGTAGGGGAAGCTTTCTTT
TRBV5-1	.	.	TRBJ1-2	CASSLVAGDGGYTF	TGCGCCAGCAGCTTGGTGGCAGGGGACGGTGGCTACACCTTC
TRBV3-1	TRBD1	.	TRBJ2-3	CASSRGTDTDTQYF	TGTGCCAGCAGTCGAGGGACAGACACAGATACGCAGTATTTT
TRBV24-1	.	.	TRBJ2-3	CATSDSSTRITDTQYF	TGTGCCACCAGTGATTCGAGCACGCGCATCACAGATACGCAGTATTTT
TRBV18	.	.	TRBJ2-1	CASSPRYGTVGNEQFF	TGTGCCAGCTCACCACGGTACGGCACGGTGGGCAATGAGCAGTTCTTC
TRBV5-1	.	once	TRBJ2-5	CASSPLRSGQETQYF	TGCGCCAGCAGCCCACTGCGGTCGGGGCAAGAGACCCAGTACTTC
TRBV18	.	.	TRBJ2-7	CASSPPEPYEQYF	TGTGCCAGCTCACCACCGGAGCCTTACGAGCAGTACTTC
TRBV3-1	TRBD2	.	TRBJ2-5	CASSQATGGGGETQYF	TGTGCCAGCAGCCAAGCGACGGGGGGGGGCGGAGAGACCCAGTACTTC
TRBV23-1	.	.	TRBJ2-1	CASCTDSYNEQFF	TGCGCCAGCTGCACGGACTCCTACAATGAGCAGTTCTTC
TRBV4-1	.	.	TRBJ2-7	CASSQATPFTGHEQYF	TGCGCCAGCAGCCAAGCAACCCCCTTTACAGGGCACGAGCAGTACTTC
TRBV3-1	.	few	TRBJ1-2	CASSQRVYGYTF	TGTGCCAGCAGCCAGAGGGTCTATGGCTACACCTTC
TRBV24-1	.	.	TRBJ2-3	CATSEMSRDTQYF	TGTGCCACCAGTGAAATGAGCAGAGATACGCAGTATTTT
TRBV18	TRBD2	.	TRBJ2-1	CASSLNSGNDEQFF	TGTGCCAGCTCACTAAATAGCGGGAACGATGAGCAGTTCTTC
TRBV27	.	.	TRBJ2-5	CASSRRLQVGETQYF	TGTGCCAGCAGTCGTCGATTGCAGGTTGGAGAGACCCAGTACTTC
TRBV27	.	.	TRBJ1-1	CASRGQFGTEAFF	TGTGCCAGCAGAGGACAGTTCGGCACTGAAGCTTTCTTT
TRBV12-3/TRBV12-4	TRBD1	.	TRBJ1-1	CASRVDRGRGTEAFF	TGTGCCAGCAGAGTCGATAGGGGGCGTGGAACTGAAGCTTTCTTT
TRBV27	.	.	TRBJ2-5	CASSPYSQGGRETQYF	TGTGCCAGCAGCCCCTATAGCCAGGGCGGTAGAGAGACCCAGTACTTC
TRBV3-1	.	.	TRBJ1-5	CASSPPDLGNQPQHF	TGTGCCAGCAGCCCCCCCGATTTGGGCAATCAGCCCCAGCATTTT
TRBV27	.	.	TRBJ1-4	CASSPQGHEKLFF	TGTGCCAGCAGTCCACAGGGCCATGAAAAACTGTTTTTT
TRBV30	.	.	TRBJ2-3	CAWSPGGADTQYF	TGTGCCTGGAGCCCAGGAGGGGCAGATACGCAGTATTTT
TRBV24-1	.	.	TRBJ1-2	CATSGGYGYTF	TGTGCCACCTCGGGGGGCTATGGCTACACCTTC
TRBV4-3	.	.	TRBJ1-6	CASSRDRDFAAPLHF	TGCGCCAGCAGCCGAGACCGGGACTTCGCTGCACCCCTCCACTTT
TRBV3-1	.	.	TRBJ1-1	CASSQARGYTEAFF	TGTGCCAGCAGCCAAGCCCGGGGGTACACTGAAGCTTTCTTT
TRBV20-1	.	.	TRBJ1-1	CSAHRVNTEAFF	TGCAGTGCCCACAGGGTTAACACTGAAGCTTTCTTT
TRBV15	.	.	TRBJ2-3	CATSRGGGADTQYF	TGTGCCACCAGCAGAGGAGGGGGGGCAGATACGCAGTATTTT
TRBV9	.	.	TRBJ2-5	CASSVSEETQYF	TGTGCCAGCAGCGTAAGCGAAGAGACCCAGTACTTC
TRBV19	.	.	TRBJ2-2	CASSINRNTGELFF	TGTGCCAGTAGTATCAACAGAAACACCGGGGAGCTGTTTTTT
TRBV15	.	.	TRBJ2-5	CATRRWGDQETQYF	TGTGCCACCCGAAGATGGGGGGACCAAGAGACCCAGTACTTC
TRBV7-3	TRBD1	.	TRBJ1-1	CASSSGGQGRTEAFF	TGTGCCAGCAGCTCAGGGGGACAGGGGAGGACTGAAGCTTTCTTT
TRBV4-1	.	.	TRBJ1-5	CASSPGLTALNQPQHF	TGCGCCAGCAGCCCGGGCCTCACGGCCCTCAATCAGCCCCAGCATTTT